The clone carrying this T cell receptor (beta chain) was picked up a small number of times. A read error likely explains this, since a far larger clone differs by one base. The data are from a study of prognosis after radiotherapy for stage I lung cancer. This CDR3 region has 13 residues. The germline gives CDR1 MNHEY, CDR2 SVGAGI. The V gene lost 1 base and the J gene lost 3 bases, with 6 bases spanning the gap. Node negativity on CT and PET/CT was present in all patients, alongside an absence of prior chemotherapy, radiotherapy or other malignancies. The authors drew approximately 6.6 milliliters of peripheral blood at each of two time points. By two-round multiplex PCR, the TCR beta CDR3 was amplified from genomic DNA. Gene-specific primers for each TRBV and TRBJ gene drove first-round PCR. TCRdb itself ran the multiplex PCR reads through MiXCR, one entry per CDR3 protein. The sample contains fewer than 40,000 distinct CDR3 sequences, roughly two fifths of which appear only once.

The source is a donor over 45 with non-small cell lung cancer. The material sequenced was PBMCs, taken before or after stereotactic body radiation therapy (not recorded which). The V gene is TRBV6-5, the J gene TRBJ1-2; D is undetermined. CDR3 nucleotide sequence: TGTGCCAGCAGTTACTACGGGGACTATGGCTACACCTTC. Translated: CASSYYGDYGYTF.